This T cell receptor beta chain appears in the sequencing data of a study of blood T cell repertoires in COVID-19. Losses at the gene ends were 5 bases for V and 9 bases for J; bases not matched to a gene: 4. CDR3 length: 11 amino acids. CDR1 GTSNPN and CDR2 SVGIG come from the germline V gene (reference sequence). The repertoire was sequenced with immunoSEQ multiplex PCR; TCRdb's copy has only in-frame clones and lacks some. The table includes approximately 410,000 clones, approximately 90% detected once. The clonotype originates from a woman aged 30 to 39 with active or convalescent COVID-19. The source material was peripheral blood. The V call is TRBV30, the J call TRBJ1-1, with TRBD1 matching 9 bases. The CDR3, as DNA: TGTGCCTGGGAACAGGGGGCTAAAGCTTTCTTT. Amino acid sequence: CAWEQGAKAFF.